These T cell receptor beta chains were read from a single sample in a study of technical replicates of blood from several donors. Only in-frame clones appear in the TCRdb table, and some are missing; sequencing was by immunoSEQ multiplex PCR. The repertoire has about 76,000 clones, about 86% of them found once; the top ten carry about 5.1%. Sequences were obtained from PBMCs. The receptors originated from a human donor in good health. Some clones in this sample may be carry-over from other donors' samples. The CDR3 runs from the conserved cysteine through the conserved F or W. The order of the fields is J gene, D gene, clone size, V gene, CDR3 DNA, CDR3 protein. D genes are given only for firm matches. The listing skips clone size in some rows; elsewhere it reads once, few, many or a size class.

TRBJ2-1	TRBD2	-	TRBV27	TGTGCCAGCAGTCCTTTTATAAGGACTAGCGGGTCAAATGAGCAGTTCTTC	CASSPFIRTSGSNEQFF
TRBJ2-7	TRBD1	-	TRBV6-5	TGTGCCAGCAGTTCCGGGACAGGGATACGGGAGCAGTACTTC	CASSSGTGIREQYF
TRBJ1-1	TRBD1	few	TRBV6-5	TGTGCAGTCAGTAGGACAGGGTGGGGGAACACTGAAGCTTTCTTT	CAVSRTGWGNTEAFF
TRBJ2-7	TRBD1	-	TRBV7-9	TGTGCCAGCAGCCCCCAGGGACAGGGAGGCGAGCAGTACTTC	CASSPQGQGGEQYF
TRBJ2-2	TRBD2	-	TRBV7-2	TGTGCCAGCACGGGGGGGGGTCCGAACACCGGGGAGCTGTTTTTT	CASTGGGPNTGELFF
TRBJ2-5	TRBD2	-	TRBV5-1	TGCGCCAGCAGCTTAGGGACTAGCGGGGAGAAAGGGGAGACCCAGTACTTC	CASSLGTSGEKGETQYF
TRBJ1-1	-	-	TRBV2	TGTGCCAGCAGGGTCCGGAGGGACACTGAAGCTTTCTTT	CASRVRRDTEAFF
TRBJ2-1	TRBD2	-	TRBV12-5	TGTGCTAGTGGTGCCGAGAGCGGGAGGGGTTACAATGAGCAGTTCTTC	CASGAESGRGYNEQFF
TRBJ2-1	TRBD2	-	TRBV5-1	TGCGCCAGCAGCTCCGCGGGAGCATACAATGAGCAGTTCTTC	CASSSAGAYNEQFF
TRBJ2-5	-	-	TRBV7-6	TGTGCCAGCAGCTTAGCGACGAGTTCGGCAGGATTTTACCAAGAGACCCAGTACTTC	CASSLATSSAGFYQETQYF
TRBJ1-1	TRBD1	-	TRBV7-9	TGTGCCAGCAGCCGCCTTACAGGGGGGAAGGACACTGAAGCTTTCTTT	CASSRLTGGKDTEAFF
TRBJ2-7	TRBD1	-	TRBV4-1	TGCGCCAGCAGCCAAGCCACGACAGGGTACGAGCAGTACTTC	CASSQATTGYEQYF
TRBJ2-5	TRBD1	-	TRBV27	TGTGCCAGCAGTCCTTGGGACAGACAAGAGACCCAGTACTTC	CASSPWDRQETQYF
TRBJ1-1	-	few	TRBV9	TGTGCCAGCGGCAGGGAAGGGTATAACACTGAAGCTTTCTTT	CASGREGYNTEAFF
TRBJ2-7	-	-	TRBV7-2	TGTGCCAGCAGCTTATTATCTGGCCAGGGCGTCGACGAGCAGTACTTC	CASSLLSGQGVDEQYF
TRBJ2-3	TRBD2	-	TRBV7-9	TGTGCCAGCAGCCAACCCGGGACTAGCGGGAGAAACACAGATACGCAGTATTTT	CASSQPGTSGRNTDTQYF
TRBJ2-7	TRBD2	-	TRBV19	TGTGCCAGTAGTAGGGGAGGGGATCGGCCCTACGAGCAGTACTTC	CASSRGGDRPYEQYF
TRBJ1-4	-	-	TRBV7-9	TGTGCCAGCAGCAGGACAGCAACTAATGAAAAACTGTTTTTT	CASSRTATNEKLFF
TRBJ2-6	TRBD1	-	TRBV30	TGTGCCTGGTCCGGACAGGGGGCGTCTGGGGCCAACGTCCTGACTTTC	CAWSGQGASGANVLTF
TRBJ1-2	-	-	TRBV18	TGTGCCAGCTCATCACTGGCCAGGGCGGTAGATAACTATGGCTACACCTTC	CASSSLARAVDNYGYTF
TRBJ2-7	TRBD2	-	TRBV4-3	TGCGCCAGCAGCCACGCGGCAGCGGGGGCGTCCTACGAGCAGTACTTC	CASSHAAAGASYEQYF
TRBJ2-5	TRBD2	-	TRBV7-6	TGTGCCAGCAGCTTAGATCGGGGGGGGCCATTGAGGGAGACCCAGTACTTC	CASSLDRGGPLRETQYF
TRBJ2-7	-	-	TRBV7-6	TGTGCCAGCAGCCCGGGAGCCACCTCCTACGAGCAGTACTTC	CASSPGATSYEQYF
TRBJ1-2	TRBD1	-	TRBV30	TGTGCCTGGAGGACTGCCGGGACAGGGGACTATGGCTACACCTTC	CAWRTAGTGDYGYTF
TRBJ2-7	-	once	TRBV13	TGTGCCAGCGGCTTATCCTCAGGTTACTACGAGCAGTACTTC	CASGLSSGYYEQYF
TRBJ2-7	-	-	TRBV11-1	TGTGCCAGCAGCTTAGGACAATCGACGGGGGAGCAGTACTTC	CASSLGQSTGEQYF
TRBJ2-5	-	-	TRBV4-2	TGTGCCAGCAGCCAAGGTCAGGGTCTGGTTCAAGAGACCCAGTACTTC	CASSQGQGLVQETQYF
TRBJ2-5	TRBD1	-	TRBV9	TGTGCCAGCAGCGTAGGGGGACAGGGCGACCAAGAGACCCAGTACTTC	CASSVGGQGDQETQYF
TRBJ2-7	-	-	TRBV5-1	TGCGCCAGCACCCCGTCAGGGGGGATGTACGAGCAGTACTTC	CASTPSGGMYEQYF
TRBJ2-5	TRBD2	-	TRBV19	TGTGCCAGTAGTATCGGTGGCGCGGGGGAACAAGAGACCCAGTACTTC	CASSIGGAGEQETQYF
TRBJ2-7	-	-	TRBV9	TGTGCCAGCAGCGTAGTCGACAGTACCTACGAGCAGTACTTC	CASSVVDSTYEQYF
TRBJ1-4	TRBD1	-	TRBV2	TGTGCCAGCAGTTCCCAGGGGGTTCTCGTTGAAAAACTGTTTTTT	CASSSQGVLVEKLFF
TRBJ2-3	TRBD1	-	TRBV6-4	TGTGCCAGCAGTCCGGGACAGGGGGCAAAGACAGATACGCAGTATTTT	CASSPGQGAKTDTQYF
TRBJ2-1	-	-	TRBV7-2	TGTGCCAGCAACTCAGGGAACAATGAGCAGTTCTTC	CASNSGNNEQFF
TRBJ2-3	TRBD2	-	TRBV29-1	TGCAGCGTCCCGGGGAGCGGGAACACAGATACGCAGTATTTT	CSVPGSGNTDTQYF
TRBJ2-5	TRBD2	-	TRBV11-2	TGTGCCAGCAGTTATATGCCGGGACTAGCGGGAGAGAGTGAGACCCAGTACTTC	CASSYMPGLAGESETQYF
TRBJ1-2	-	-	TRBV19	TGTGCCAGTAGTTCAGCGCTCTATGGCTACACCTTC	CASSSALYGYTF
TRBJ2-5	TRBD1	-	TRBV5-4	TGTGCCAGCAGCACGACAGGGCGTGGGGAGACCCAGTACTTC	CASSTTGRGETQYF
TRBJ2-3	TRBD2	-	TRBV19	TGTGCCAGTAGTATGGAGCTAGCGGGAAACACAGATACGCAGTATTTT	CASSMELAGNTDTQYF
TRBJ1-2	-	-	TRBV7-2	TGTGCCAGCAGCTTGTGGACAACCTCTAACTATGGCTACACCTTC	CASSLWTTSNYGYTF
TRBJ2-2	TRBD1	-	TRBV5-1	TGCGCCAGCAGCTACCCCCAGGGGGACACCGGGGAGCTGTTTTTT	CASSYPQGDTGELFF
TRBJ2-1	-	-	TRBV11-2	TGTGCCAGCAGCCCCCCTTGGAGTCCACATGAGCAGTTCTTC	CASSPPWSPHEQFF
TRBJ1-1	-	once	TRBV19	TGTGCCAGTAGTCTTACAGGCCCTGGCTCTGAAGCTTTCTTT	CASSLTGPGSEAFF
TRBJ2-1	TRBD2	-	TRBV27	TGTGCCAGCAGTTTGTTCGCGGGGGGGGGCTCCTACAATGAGCAGTTCTTC	CASSLFAGGGSYNEQFF
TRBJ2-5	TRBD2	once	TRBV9	TGTGCCAGCAGCGTAGGGGGACTAGCGGGGCCCCAAGAGACCCAGTACTTC	CASSVGGLAGPQETQYF
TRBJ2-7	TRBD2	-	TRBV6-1	TGTGCCAGCAGTGGTTCGGGACTAGCGGGAGGTACCTACGAGCAGTACTTC	CASSGSGLAGGTYEQYF
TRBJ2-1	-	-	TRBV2	TGTGCCGCCCAGGGGGGTAGGGCTTACAATGAGCAGTTCTTC	CAAQGGRAYNEQFF
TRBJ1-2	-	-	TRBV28	TGTGCCAGCAGCAACCCCGCGGGTAGCGGCTACACCTTC	CASSNPAGSGYTF
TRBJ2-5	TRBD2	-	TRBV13	TGTGCCAGCAGCTTAGGCGTACTAGCGGGAAAAGAGACCCAGTACTTC	CASSLGVLAGKETQYF
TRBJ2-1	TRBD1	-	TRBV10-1	TGCGCCAGCCGGACCAGCCGGGACAGGGACCTTGAGCAGTTCTTC	CASRTSRDRDLEQFF